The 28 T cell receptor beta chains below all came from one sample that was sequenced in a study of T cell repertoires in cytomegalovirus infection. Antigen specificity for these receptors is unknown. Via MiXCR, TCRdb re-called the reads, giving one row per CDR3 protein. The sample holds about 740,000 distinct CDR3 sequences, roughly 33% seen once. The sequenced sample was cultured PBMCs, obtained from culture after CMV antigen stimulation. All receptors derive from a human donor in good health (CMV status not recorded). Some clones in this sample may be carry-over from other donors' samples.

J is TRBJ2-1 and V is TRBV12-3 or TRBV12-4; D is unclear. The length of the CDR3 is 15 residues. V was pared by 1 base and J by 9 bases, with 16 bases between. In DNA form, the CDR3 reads TGTGCCAGCAGTTTAGTTGGCGGTCCCTGGGGTGAGCAGTTCTTC. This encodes CASSLVGGPWGEQFF.

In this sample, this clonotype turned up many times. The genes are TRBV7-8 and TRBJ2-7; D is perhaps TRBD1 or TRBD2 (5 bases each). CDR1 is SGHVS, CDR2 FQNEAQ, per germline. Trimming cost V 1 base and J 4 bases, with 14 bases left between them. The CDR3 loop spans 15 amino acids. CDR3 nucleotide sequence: TGTGCCAGCAGCTTAGAAGTGGGACCAATTTACGAGCAGTACTTC. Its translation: CASSLEVGPIYEQYF.

CDR3 sequence reads: CASYTEIWDYGYTF. The CDR3 DNA is TGTGCCAGCTATACAGAAATCTGGGACTATGGCTACACCTTC. The chain carries TRBV2 and TRBJ1-2; D unclear. The germline V gene encodes CDR1 SNHLY and CDR2 FYNNEI. The V end lost 8 bases, the J end lost 3 bases, and 16 bases lay between the germline ends. The CDR3 runs to 14 residues.

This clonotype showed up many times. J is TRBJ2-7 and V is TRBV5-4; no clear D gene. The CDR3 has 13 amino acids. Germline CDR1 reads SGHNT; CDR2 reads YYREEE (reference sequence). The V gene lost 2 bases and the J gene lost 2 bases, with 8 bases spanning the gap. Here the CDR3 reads CASSFADAYEQYF. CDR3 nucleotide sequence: TGTGCCAGCAGCTTTGCCGATGCCTACGAGCAGTACTTC.

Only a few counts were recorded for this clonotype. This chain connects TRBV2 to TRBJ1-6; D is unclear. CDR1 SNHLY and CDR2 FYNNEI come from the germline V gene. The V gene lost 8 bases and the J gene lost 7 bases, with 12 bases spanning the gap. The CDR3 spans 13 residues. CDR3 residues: CASGSIVNSPLHF. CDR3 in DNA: TGTGCCAGCGGGAGTATAGTGAATTCACCCCTCCACTTT.

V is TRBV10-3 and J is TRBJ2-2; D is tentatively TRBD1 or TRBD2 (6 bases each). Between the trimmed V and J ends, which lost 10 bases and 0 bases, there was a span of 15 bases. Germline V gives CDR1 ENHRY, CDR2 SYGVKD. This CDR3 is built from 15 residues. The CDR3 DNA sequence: TGTGCCACCGGGGGACATCAATCGAACACCGGGGAGCTGTTTTTT. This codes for CATGGHQSNTGELFF.

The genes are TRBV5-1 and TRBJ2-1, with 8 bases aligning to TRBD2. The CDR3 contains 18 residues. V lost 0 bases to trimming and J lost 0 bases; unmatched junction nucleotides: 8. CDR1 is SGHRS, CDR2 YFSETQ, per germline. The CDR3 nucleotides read TGCGCCAGCAGCTTGGTAGCGGGGCCCTCCAACTCCTACAATGAGCAGTTCTTC. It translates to CASSLVAGPSNSYNEQFF. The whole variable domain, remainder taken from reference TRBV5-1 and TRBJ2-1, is KAGVTQTPRYLIKTRGQQVTLSCSPISGHRSVSWYQQTPGQGLQFLFEYFSETQRNKGNFPGRFSGRQFSNSRSEMNVSTLELGDSALYLCASSLVAGPSNSYNEQFFGPGTRLTVL.

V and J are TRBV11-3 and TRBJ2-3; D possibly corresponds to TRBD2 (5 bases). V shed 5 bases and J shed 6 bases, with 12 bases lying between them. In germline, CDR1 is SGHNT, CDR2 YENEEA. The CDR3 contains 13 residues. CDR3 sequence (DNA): TGTGCCAGCAGCCTATCCGGGGAGGATACGCAGTATTTT. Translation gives CASSLSGEDTQYF.

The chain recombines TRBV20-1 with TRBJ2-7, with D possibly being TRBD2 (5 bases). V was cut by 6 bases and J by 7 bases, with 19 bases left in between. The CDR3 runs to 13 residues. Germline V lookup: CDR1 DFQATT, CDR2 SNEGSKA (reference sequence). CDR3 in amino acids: CSAQAFAPGEQYF. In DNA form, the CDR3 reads TGCAGTGCGCAGGCATTCGCCCCGGGGGAGCAGTACTTC.

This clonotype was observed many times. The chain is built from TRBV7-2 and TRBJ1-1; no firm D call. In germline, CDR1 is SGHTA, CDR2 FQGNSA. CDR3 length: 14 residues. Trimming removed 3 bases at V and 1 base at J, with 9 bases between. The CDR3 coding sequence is TGTGCCAGCAGCTTTTTTGATGGGAACACTGAAGCTTTCTTT. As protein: CASSFFDGNTEAFF. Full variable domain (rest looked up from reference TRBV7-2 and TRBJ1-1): GAGVSQSPSNKVTEKGKDVELRCDPISGHTALYWYRQSLGQGLEFLIYFQGNSAPDKSGLPSDRFSAERTGGSVSTLTIQRTQQEDSAVYLCASSFFDGNTEAFFGQGTRLTVV.

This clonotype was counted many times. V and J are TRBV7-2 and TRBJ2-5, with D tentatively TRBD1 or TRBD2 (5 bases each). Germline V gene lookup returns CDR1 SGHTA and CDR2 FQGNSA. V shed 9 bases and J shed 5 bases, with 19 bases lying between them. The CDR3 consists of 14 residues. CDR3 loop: CASNPGTPSETQYF. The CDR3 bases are TGTGCCAGTAATCCCGGGACCCCGTCGGAGACCCAGTACTTC.

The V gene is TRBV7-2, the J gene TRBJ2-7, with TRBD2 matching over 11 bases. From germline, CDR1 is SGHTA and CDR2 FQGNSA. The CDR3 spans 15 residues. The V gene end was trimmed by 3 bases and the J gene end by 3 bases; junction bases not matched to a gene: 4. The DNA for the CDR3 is TGTGCCAGCAGCTTTCGACTAGCGGGGAACTACGAGCAGTACTTC. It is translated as CASSFRLAGNYEQYF.

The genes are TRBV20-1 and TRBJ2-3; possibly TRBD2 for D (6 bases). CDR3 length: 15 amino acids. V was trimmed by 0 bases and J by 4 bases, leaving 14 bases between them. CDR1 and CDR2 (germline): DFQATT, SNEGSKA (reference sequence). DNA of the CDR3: TGCAGTGCTAGAGATCATCGGGGGAGCCCAGATACGCAGTATTTT. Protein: CSARDHRGSPDTQYF.

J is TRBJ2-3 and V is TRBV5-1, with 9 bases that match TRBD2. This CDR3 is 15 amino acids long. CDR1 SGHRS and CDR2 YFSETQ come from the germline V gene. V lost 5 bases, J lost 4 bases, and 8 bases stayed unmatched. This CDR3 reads CASRGASGAPDTQYF. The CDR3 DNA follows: TGCGCCAGCAGAGGGGCTAGCGGGGCCCCAGATACGCAGTATTTT.

The CDR3 bases are TGCAGTGCGGCTCGCGGGGGCCAGAACTACGAGCAGTACTTC. Translating it yields CSAARGGQNYEQYF. The chain uses TRBV20-1 and TRBJ2-7; tentative D call: TRBD2 (7 bases). The germline V and J ends were trimmed by 6 bases and 3 bases, with 18 bases remaining between them. This CDR3 is built from 14 residues. Germline V gene sequence: CDR1 DFQATT, CDR2 SNEGSKA (reference sequence).

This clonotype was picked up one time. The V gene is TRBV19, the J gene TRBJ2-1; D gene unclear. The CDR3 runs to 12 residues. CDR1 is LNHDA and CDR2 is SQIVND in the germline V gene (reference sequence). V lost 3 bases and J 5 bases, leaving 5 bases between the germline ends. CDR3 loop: CASSIRDNEQFF. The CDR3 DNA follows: TGTGCCAGTAGTATTCGGGACAATGAGCAGTTCTTC.

In DNA form, the CDR3 reads TGTGCCAGCAGTGGGACAGCCTCCTACAATGAGCAGTTCTTC. This sequence encodes CASSGTASYNEQFF. The chain has TRBV6-2 or TRBV6-3 and TRBJ2-1; 7 nucleotides line up with TRBD1. This CDR3 is built from 14 residues. V gave up 5 bases and J gave up 0 bases; unmatched junction bases: 1. From germline, CDR1 is MNHEY and CDR2 SVGEGT.

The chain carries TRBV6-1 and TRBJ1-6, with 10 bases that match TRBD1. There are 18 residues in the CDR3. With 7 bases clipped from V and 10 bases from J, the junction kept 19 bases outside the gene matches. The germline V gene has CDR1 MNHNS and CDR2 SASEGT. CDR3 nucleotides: TGTGCCAGCAACAGATATAGTCTCATGACAGGGGGCAGCTCACCCCTCCACTTT. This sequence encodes CASNRYSLMTGGSSPLHF.

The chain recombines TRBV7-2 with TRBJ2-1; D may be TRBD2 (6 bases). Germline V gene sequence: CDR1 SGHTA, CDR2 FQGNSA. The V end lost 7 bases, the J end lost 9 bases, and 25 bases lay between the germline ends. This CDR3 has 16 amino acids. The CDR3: CASTRDSDALDGEQFF. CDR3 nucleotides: TGTGCCAGCACACGGGACTCTGATGCCTTAGACGGTGAGCAGTTCTTC.

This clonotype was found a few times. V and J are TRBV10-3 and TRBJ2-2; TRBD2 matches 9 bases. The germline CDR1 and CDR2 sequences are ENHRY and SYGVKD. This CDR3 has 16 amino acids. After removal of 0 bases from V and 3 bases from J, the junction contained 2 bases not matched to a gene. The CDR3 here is CAISESRLADTGELFF. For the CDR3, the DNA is TGTGCCATCAGTGAGTCACGACTAGCGGACACCGGGGAGCTGTTTTTT.

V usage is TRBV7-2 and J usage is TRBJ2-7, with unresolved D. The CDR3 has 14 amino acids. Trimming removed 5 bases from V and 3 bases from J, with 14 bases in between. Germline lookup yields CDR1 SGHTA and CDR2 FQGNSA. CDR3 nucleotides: TGTGCCAGCAGCCGCATTCCCAATTACTACGAGCAGTACTTC. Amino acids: CASSRIPNYYEQYF.

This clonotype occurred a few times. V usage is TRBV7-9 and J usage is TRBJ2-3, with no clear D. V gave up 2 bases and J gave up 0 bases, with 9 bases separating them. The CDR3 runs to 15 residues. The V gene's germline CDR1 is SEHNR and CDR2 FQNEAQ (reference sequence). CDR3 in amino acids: CASSLTEFSTDTQYF. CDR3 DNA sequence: TGTGCCAGCAGCTTAACAGAGTTTAGCACAGATACGCAGTATTTT. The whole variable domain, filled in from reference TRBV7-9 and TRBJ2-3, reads DTGVSQNPRHKITKRGQNVTFRCDPISEHNRLYWYRQTLGQGPEFLTYFQNEAQLEKSRLLSDRFSAERPKGSFSTLEIQRTEQGDSAMYLCASSLTEFSTDTQYFGPGTRLTVL.

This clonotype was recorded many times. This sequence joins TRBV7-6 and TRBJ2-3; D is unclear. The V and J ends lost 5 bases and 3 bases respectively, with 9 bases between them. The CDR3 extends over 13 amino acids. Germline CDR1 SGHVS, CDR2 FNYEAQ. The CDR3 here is CASSEPRTDTQYF. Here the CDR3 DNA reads TGTGCCAGCAGCGAACCAAGGACAGATACGCAGTATTTT.

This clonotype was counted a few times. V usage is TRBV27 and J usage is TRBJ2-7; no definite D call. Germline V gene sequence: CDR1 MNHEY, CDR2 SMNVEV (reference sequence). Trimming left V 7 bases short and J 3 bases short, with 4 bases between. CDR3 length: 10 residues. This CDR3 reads CASIGYEQYF. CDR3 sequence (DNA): TGTGCCAGCATAGGCTACGAGCAGTACTTC.

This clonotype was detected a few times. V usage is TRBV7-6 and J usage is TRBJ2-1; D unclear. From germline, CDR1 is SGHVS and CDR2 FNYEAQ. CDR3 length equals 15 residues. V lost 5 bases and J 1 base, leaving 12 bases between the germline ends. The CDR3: CASSPRASSYNEQFF. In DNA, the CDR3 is TGTGCCAGCAGCCCCCGTGCCAGTTCCTACAATGAGCAGTTCTTC.

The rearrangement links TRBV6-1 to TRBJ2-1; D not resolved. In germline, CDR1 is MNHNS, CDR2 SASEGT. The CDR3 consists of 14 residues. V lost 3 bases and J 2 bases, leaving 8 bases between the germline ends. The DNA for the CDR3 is TGTGCCAGCAGTGAGCCGAATGCCTACAATGAGCAGTTCTTC. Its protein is CASSEPNAYNEQFF.

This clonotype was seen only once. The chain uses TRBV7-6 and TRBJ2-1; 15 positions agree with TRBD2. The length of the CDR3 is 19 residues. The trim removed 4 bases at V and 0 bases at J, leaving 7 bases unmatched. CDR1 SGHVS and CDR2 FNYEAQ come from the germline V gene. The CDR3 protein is CASSSGTSGGSSSYNEQFF. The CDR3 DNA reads TGTGCCAGCAGCTCCGGGACTAGCGGGGGGTCCAGCTCCTACAATGAGCAGTTCTTC.

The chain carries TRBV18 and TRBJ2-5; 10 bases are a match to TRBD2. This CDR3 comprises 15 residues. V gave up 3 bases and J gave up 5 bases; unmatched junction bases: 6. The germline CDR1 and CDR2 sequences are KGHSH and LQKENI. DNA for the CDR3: TGTGCCAGCTCACCTGTGACTAGCGGGTTTGAGACCCAGTACTTC. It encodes CASSPVTSGFETQYF.